The 7 T cell receptor beta chains below all came from one sample that was sequenced in a study of blood T cells in healthy people across ages. A sample-barcoded 5' primer and a J-beta primer mix were used in a second PCR of about 7 to 12 cycles. TCRdb reprocessed the 5' RACE reads via MiXCR and lists one record per CDR3 protein. The sample includes roughly 680,000 distinct CDR3 sequences, 45% to 50% of them seen just once. The sequenced material came from blood. Source of these receptors: a woman aged 55-70 years in good health.

Remarks on this clonotype: Being one base from a much bigger clone, this may be a read error. The V gene is TRBV23-1, the J gene TRBJ1-5; 7 nucleotides align to TRBD1. TRBV23-1 is sorted into the ORF group, with uncertain function. The V segment lost 10 bases and the J segment 6 bases; nucleotides outside the gene matches: 15. This CDR3 has 15 residues. DNA for the CDR3: TGCGCCACCCACAGGGGCCTCACCCCTATTCAGCCCCAGCATTTT. Encoded protein: CATHRGLTPIQPQHF.

V gene TRBV11-2 combines with J gene TRBJ2-4, with D perhaps TRBD2 (5 bases). The CDR3 contains 12 residues. Per the germline V gene, CDR1 is SGHAT and CDR2 is FQNNGV. Deletions cut 2 bases from V and 8 bases from J, with 7 bases between. The CDR3 DNA is TGTGCCAGCAGCTTACGGGAACACATTCAGTACTTC. Its protein product is CASSLREHIQYF.

V usage is TRBV28 and J usage is TRBJ2-1, with D maybe TRBD2 (5 bases). The germline V gene has CDR1 MDHEN and CDR2 SYDVKM. The ends were cut back, 0 bases at V and 6 bases at J, with 15 bases in the middle. The CDR3 spans 16 residues. The CDR3 DNA sequence: TGTGCCAGCAGTTTATGGGTAGCGAGGATCATCAATGAGCAGTTCTTC. It codes for CASSLWVARIINEQFF.

The chain has TRBV14 and TRBJ2-7; perhaps TRBD2 as D (5 bases). The CDR3 is made up of 14 amino acids. V was shortened by 4 bases and J by 2 bases, with 12 bases between the two germline ends. Germline loops: CDR1 SGHDN, CDR2 FVKESK. In nucleotides, the CDR3 is TGTGCCAGCAGCCCAAGGCCGGGGACCTACGAGCAGTACTTC. This encodes CASSPRPGTYEQYF.

The gene calls are TRBV20-1 and TRBJ2-1, with 8 nucleotides matching TRBD2. Germline V lookup: CDR1 DFQATT, CDR2 SNEGSKA (reference sequence). With 3 bases clipped from V and 8 bases from J, the junction kept 9 bases outside the gene matches. The CDR3 runs to 14 residues. Here the CDR3 DNA reads TGCAGTGCTAGTGGGAGCGGGAGCGGCTATGAGCAGTTCTTC. Translating gives CSASGSGSGYEQFF.

This clonotype was recorded once. V usage is TRBV4-1 and J usage is TRBJ2-5, with TRBD2 identical over 12 bases. The DNA end is more similar to TRBJ2-4, so the J call may be wrong. The length of the CDR3 is 20 residues. Germline values: CDR1 MGHRA, CDR2 YSYEKL. In DNA form, the CDR3 reads TGCGCCAGCAGCCAAGATGGGGCTAGCGGGAGGGATCGTCCCAAAAACATTCAGTACTTC. This encodes CASSQDGASGRDRPKNIQYF.

The chain employs TRBV21-1 and TRBJ2-5; TRBD2 was called by the table and not checked on the DNA. With the DNA end fitting TRBJ2-7 better, the J assignment may be wrong. TRBV21-1 is labeled a pseudogene. This CDR3 has 16 amino acids. The CDR3, as DNA: TGTGCCAGCAGCAAAGACATCGCAGAGGTCGAGCGCGAGCAGTACTTC. As protein: CASSKDIAEVEREQYF.